The TCR beta chain under discussion was sequenced for a study of blood T cell repertoires in COVID-19 (dated by TCRdb to the early 2020s). At the level of the whole study: Samples from collaborators originated in the United States, Italy and Spain and spanned both the acute and convalescent phases of COVID-19. The samples were drawn from the first 160 participants of the ongoing ImmuneRACE study and from over 950 subjects provided by 6 global collaborators. The repertoires were released in a freely available public database meant as a resource for research on the immune response to SARS-CoV-2. HLA class I and class II types, where available, came from metadata supplied by the sample provider rather than from assay-based typing. The material from the prospective study consisted of cDNA or gDNA derived from T cells, B-cell-depleted T cells, or PBMCs. Subjects who had been exposed to COVID-19, were actively infected with it, or had recovered from it provided the deeply sampled blood TCRbeta repertoires that made up the dataset. A de-identified subject ID, COVID-19 status, age in years and sex were almost always included in the sample metadata. On the study overall, not on this receptor specifically: The quantity of clinical and demographic metadata differed by source and by participant and was supplied without curation.

The CDR3 contains 12 residues, cysteine and phenylalanine counted. The only DNA kept is the CDR3, 36 bases in frame from the first base. Sequences SGHVS (CDR1) and FQNEAQ (CDR2) are obtained from the germline V gene. TCRbeta CDR3 regions were amplified from genomic DNA using the immunoSEQ Assay, a bias-controlled multiplex PCR. In the authors' own workflow: Within the assay, amplification of reference gene primers was used to estimate how many nucleated cells each sample contained. To quantify the absolute abundance of each unique TCRbeta CDR3 rearrangement, sequence reads were collapsed and filtered. For each sample, productive Simpson clonality was calculated by taking the square root of Simpson's diversity index across productive rearrangements. TCRdb took this table from immuneACCESS and kept in-frame rearrangements with V and J called. Such tables lack part of the clones; where checked against another copy, unresolved V genes explain under half of the gap, and the rest is unexplained. For V, J and clone size, that table is used; D and trimming come from the DNA. Present in this sample are over 55,000 clones, over 65% of which were seen just once. Of the sample, approximately 40% is held by the ten largest clones.

About this clone itself: Its recognized antigen is unknown. One end of the junction varies from germline; a read error may be responsible.

Each collaborating institution followed its own protocols to collect whole blood in K2EDTA tubes. For TCRbeta analysis, collaborators shipped samples in one of three forms: frozen whole blood, isolated PBMCs, or DNA extracted from either of those sample types. This TCR was sampled from a woman aged 70-85 years with acute or convalescent COVID-19. This receptor chain uses TRBV7-8 and TRBJ1-1; the central 11 bases match TRBD1. Sequenced input: peripheral blood. The DNA sequence is as follows: TGTGCCAGCAGCCCGGACAGGGGGCGAAATCTCTTT. This sequence encodes CASSPDRGRNLF.